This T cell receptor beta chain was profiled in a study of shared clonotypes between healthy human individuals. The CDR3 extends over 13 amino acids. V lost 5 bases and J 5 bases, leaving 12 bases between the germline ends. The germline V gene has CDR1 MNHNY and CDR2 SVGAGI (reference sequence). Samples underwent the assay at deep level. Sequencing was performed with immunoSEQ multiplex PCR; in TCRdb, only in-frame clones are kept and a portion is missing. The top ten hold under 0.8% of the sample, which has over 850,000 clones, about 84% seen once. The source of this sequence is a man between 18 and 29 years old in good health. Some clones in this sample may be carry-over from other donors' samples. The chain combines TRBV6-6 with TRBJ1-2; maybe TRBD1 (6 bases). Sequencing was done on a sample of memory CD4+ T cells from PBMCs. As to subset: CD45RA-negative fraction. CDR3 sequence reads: CASSPGVSYGYTF. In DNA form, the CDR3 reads TGTGCCAGCAGTCCAGGGGTCTCATATGGCTACACCTTC.